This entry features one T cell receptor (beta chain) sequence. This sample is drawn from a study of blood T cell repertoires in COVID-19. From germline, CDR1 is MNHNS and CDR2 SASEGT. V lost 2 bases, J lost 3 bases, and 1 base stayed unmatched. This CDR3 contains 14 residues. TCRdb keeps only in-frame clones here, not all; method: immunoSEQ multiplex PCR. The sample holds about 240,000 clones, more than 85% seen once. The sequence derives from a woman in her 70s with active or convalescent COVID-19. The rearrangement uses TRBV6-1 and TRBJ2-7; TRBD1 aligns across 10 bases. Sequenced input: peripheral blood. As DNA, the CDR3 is TGTGCCAGCAGTGAATGGGACAGGGGCTACGAGCAGTACTTC. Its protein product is CASSEWDRGYEQYF.